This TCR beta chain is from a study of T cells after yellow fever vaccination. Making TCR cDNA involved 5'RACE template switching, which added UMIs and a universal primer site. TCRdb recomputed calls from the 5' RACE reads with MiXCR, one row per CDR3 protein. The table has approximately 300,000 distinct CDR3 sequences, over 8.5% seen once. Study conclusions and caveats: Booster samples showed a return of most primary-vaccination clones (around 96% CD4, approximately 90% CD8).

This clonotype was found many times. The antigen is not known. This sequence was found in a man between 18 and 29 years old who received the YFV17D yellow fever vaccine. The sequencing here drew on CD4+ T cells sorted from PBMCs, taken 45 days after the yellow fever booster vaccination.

The DNA of the CDR3 is TGTGCCAGCAGCCTACAGGGCCAAGAGACCCAGTACTTC. This sequence encodes CASSLQGQETQYF. J is TRBJ2-5 and V is TRBV5-4; the D gene is possibly TRBD1 (6 bases). Trimming took 4 bases from V and 1 from J, leaving 8 bases between them. CDR1 and CDR2 from the germline V gene are SGHNT and YYREEE (reference sequence). The CDR3 consists of 13 residues.